The 7 T cell receptor beta chains below were found in one sample sequenced in a study of shared clonotypes between healthy human individuals. Positively selected for CCR7, the CD45RO-negative cells used as naive CD8 cells excluded terminally differentiated effector memory CD45RA+ cells. Only in-frame clones appear in the TCRdb table, and some are missing; sequencing was by immunoSEQ multiplex PCR. Of 700,000 to 950,000 clones listed, 96% are singletons. The sequenced material came from naive CD8+ T cells sorted from blood. The receptors stem from a man aged 25-40 years in good health.

The V gene is TRBV27, the J gene TRBJ2-5; 7 positions match TRBD2. CDR3 length: 15 amino acids. CDR1 is MNHEY and CDR2 is SMNVEV in the germline V gene (reference sequence). J gave up 2 bases and V 1 base, and 4 bases lay outside the gene matches. The CDR3 reads CASSLFGGGQETQYF. CDR3 DNA sequence: TGTGCCAGCAGTTTATTCGGGGGAGGGCAAGAGACCCAGTACTTC.

This rearrangement joins TRBV5-5 to TRBJ2-5; 14 bases fit TRBD2. Germline lookup yields CDR1 SGHKS and CDR2 YYEKEE (reference sequence). The CDR3 is made up of 16 amino acids. Trimming cost V 4 bases and J 5 bases; bases outside gene matches: 7. CDR3 protein: CASSKGLAGELETQYF. For the CDR3, the DNA is TGTGCCAGCAGCAAGGGACTAGCGGGAGAGTTGGAGACCCAGTACTTC.

The chain recombines TRBV27 with TRBJ2-7; D not resolved. Germline CDR1 MNHEY, CDR2 SMNVEV (reference sequence). The V and J ends lost 6 bases and 9 bases respectively, with 21 bases between them. The CDR3 is 14 residues long. This chain's CDR3 is CASRPFTATVAQYF. The CDR3 DNA follows: TGTGCCAGCAGACCCTTTACAGCTACGGTTGCGCAGTACTTC.

This rearrangement joins TRBV29-1 to TRBJ2-7; D is perhaps TRBD2 (6 bases). The CDR3 is 15 amino acids. V gave up 4 bases and J gave up 0 bases, with 16 bases separating them. CDR1 SQVTM and CDR2 ANQGSEA come from the germline V gene. The DNA of the CDR3 is TGCAGCGTTGTTGGAGGGCAGGTCCCCTCCTACGAGCAGTACTTC. Protein product: CSVVGGQVPSYEQYF.

This clone showed up just a few times. The V gene is TRBV29-1, the J gene TRBJ2-7; 10 bases line up with TRBD1. The ends lost 7 bases at V and 2 bases at J; junction bases unmatched: 5. Looked up from germline, CDR1 is SQVTM and CDR2 is ANQGSEA. This CDR3 is built from 13 residues. CDR3 protein: CSGGGTGAYEQYF. CDR3 in DNA: TGCAGCGGAGGTGGGACAGGGGCCTACGAGCAGTACTTC.

This rearrangement joins TRBV29-1 to TRBJ2-1; D remains ambiguous. Germline-derived CDR1 and CDR2 are SQVTM and ANQGSEA. CDR3 length: 11 residues. Trimming removed 5 bases at V and 2 bases at J, with 4 bases between. CDR3 sequence: CSVSTYNEQFF. The CDR3 coding sequence is TGCAGCGTTTCTACCTACAATGAGCAGTTCTTC.

V is TRBV27 and J is TRBJ2-7; either TRBD1 or TRBD2 may supply D (5 bases each). This CDR3 is built from 14 residues. Looked up from germline, CDR1 is MNHEY and CDR2 is SMNVEV (reference sequence). Trimming shortened V by 7 bases and J by 2 bases, and 15 bases separated the two germline ends. CDR3 loop: CASTPRWGPYEQYF. The CDR3 nucleotides are TGTGCCAGCACCCCCAGGTGGGGACCCTACGAGCAGTACTTC.